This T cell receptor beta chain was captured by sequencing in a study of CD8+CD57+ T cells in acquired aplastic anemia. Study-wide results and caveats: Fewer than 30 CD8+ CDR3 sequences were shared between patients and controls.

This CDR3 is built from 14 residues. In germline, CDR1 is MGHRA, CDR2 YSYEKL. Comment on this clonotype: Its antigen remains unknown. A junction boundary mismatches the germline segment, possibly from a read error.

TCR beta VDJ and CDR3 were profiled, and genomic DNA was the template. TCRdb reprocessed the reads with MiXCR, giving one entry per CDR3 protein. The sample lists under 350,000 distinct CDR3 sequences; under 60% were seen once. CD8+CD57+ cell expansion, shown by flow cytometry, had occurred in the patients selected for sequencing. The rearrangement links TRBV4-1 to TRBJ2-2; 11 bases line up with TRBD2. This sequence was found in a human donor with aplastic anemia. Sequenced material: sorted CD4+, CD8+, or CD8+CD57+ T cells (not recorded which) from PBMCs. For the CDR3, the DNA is TGCGCCAGCAGCCTTGCCCTTACTAGCGGGGGGCTGTTTTTT. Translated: CASSLALTSGGLFF.